These 3 T cell receptor beta chains originate from one sample sequenced in a study of T cell repertoires in cytomegalovirus infection. TCRdb reprocessed the reads with MiXCR, giving one entry per CDR3 protein. The table has a few hundred thousand distinct CDR3 sequences, about 39% seen once. Their antigens remain unidentified. The source was cultured PBMCs, collected from culture after CMV antigen stimulation. Every receptor here comes from a human donor in good health (CMV status not recorded). Some clones in this sample may be carry-over from other donors' samples.

This clonotype was seen a few times. The chain carries TRBV7-2 and TRBJ2-3; D is ambiguous. Germline values: CDR1 SGHTA, CDR2 FQGNSA. This CDR3 contains 14 residues. V was trimmed by 1 base and J by 2 bases, leaving 7 bases between them. The CDR3 DNA reads TGTGCCAGCAGCTTAGAAGGTGTCACAGATACGCAGTATTTT. Protein sequence: CASSLEGVTDTQYF.

The chain has TRBV7-6 and TRBJ2-1, with TRBD2 matching over 9 bases. V dropped 2 bases and J dropped 15; count of bases not matched to a gene: 17. In germline, CDR1 is SGHVS, CDR2 FNYEAQ. CDR3 size: 16 residues. The CDR3 reads CASSLLGGGGATARFF. In DNA, the CDR3 is TGTGCCAGCAGCTTACTTGGGGGCGGGGGGGCCACGGCGCGGTTCTTC.

This chain joins TRBV4-1 and TRBJ2-7; TRBD1 matches at 9 bases. CDR3 length: 16 residues. Germline CDR1 MGHRA, CDR2 YSYEKL. V lost 0 bases and J lost 1; bases outside the gene matches: 4. The CDR3 loop is CASSQEDGTGSYEQYF. The CDR3 DNA reads as TGCGCCAGCAGCCAAGAAGACGGGACAGGGTCCTACGAGCAGTACTTC.